This is a list of T cell receptor beta chains from one sample in a study of blood T cell repertoires in COVID-19. The data were produced by immunoSEQ multiplex PCR, yet TCRdb's version contains in-frame clones alone and is incomplete. Of around 230,000 clones detected, approximately 89% appear once; the ten largest clones hold approximately 2.3%. Sequenced sample: PBMCs or T cells enriched from blood (not recorded which). The receptors shown here come from a woman in her thirties or forties with acute COVID-19. The CDR3 runs from the conserved cysteine through the conserved F or W. Each record gives: clone size, V gene, J gene, D gene, CDR3 length, CDR3 protein, CDR3 DNA. D genes are given only for firm matches. Not all rows give a size; the values are once, few, many and, for expanded clones, a class.

clone_size: -; v_call: TRBV4-2; j_call: TRBJ1-2; d_call: -; cdr3_length: 14; cdr3_aa: CASSQLGTDYGYTF; cdr3_nt: TGTGCCAGCAGCCAGCTGGGTACAGACTATGGCTACACCTTC
clone_size: -; v_call: TRBV29-1; j_call: TRBJ2-1; d_call: -; cdr3_length: 12; cdr3_aa: CSVGTGIYEQFF; cdr3_nt: TGCAGCGTTGGAACAGGGATCTATGAGCAGTTCTTC
clone_size: -; v_call: TRBV27; j_call: TRBJ1-6; d_call: -; cdr3_length: 14; cdr3_aa: CASKSSSYNSPLHF; cdr3_nt: TGTGCCAGCAAGTCGAGCTCCTATAATTCACCCCTCCACTTT
clone_size: -; v_call: TRBV23-1; j_call: TRBJ2-1; d_call: TRBD2; cdr3_length: 20; cdr3_aa: CASSQSARLAGGSSYNEQFF; cdr3_nt: TGCGCCAGCAGTCAATCGGCGAGACTAGCGGGGGGGAGCTCCTACAATGAGCAGTTCTTC
clone_size: -; v_call: TRBV7-2; j_call: TRBJ2-5; d_call: TRBD2; cdr3_length: 17; cdr3_aa: CASSLRNSGGVQETQYF; cdr3_nt: TGTGCCAGCAGCTTACGGAATAGCGGGGGGGTTCAAGAGACCCAGTACTTC
clone_size: -; v_call: TRBV4-1; j_call: TRBJ2-1; d_call: TRBD2; cdr3_length: 16; cdr3_aa: CASSQVPSGSGNEQFF; cdr3_nt: TGCGCCAGCAGCCAAGTGCCTAGCGGGAGTGGCAATGAGCAGTTCTTC
clone_size: -; v_call: TRBV4-3; j_call: TRBJ2-1; d_call: -; cdr3_length: 15; cdr3_aa: CASSQMAGSWNEQFF; cdr3_nt: TGCGCCAGCAGCCAAATGGCCGGGAGTTGGAATGAGCAGTTCTTC
clone_size: few; v_call: TRBV24-1; j_call: TRBJ2-3; d_call: TRBD2; cdr3_length: 17; cdr3_aa: CATSDPSSGYSTDTQYF; cdr3_nt: TGTGCCACCAGTGACCCTTCTAGCGGTTATAGCACAGATACGCAGTATTTT
clone_size: -; v_call: TRBV7-9; j_call: TRBJ2-5; d_call: TRBD2; cdr3_length: 16; cdr3_aa: CASSLRASGGLETQYF; cdr3_nt: TGTGCCAGCAGCTTACGTGCTAGCGGGGGCTTAGAGACCCAGTACTTC
clone_size: -; v_call: TRBV9; j_call: TRBJ2-3; d_call: TRBD2; cdr3_length: 15; cdr3_aa: CASSTREGATDTQYF; cdr3_nt: TGTGCCAGCAGCACCCGGGAGGGTGCGACAGATACGCAGTATTTT
clone_size: -; v_call: TRBV2; j_call: TRBJ1-6; d_call: TRBD1; cdr3_length: 14; cdr3_aa: CASKGQGVNSPLHF; cdr3_nt: TGTGCCAGCAAGGGACAGGGGGTGAATTCACCCCTCCACTTT
clone_size: -; v_call: TRBV2; j_call: TRBJ1-1; d_call: TRBD1; cdr3_length: 13; cdr3_aa: CASSYQGARGAFF; cdr3_nt: TGTGCCAGCAGTTACCAGGGGGCACGGGGGGCTTTCTTT
clone_size: -; v_call: TRBV7-9; j_call: TRBJ1-4; d_call: TRBD1; cdr3_length: 16; cdr3_aa: CASSLGDRPNNEKLFF; cdr3_nt: TGTGCCAGCAGCTTAGGGGACAGGCCTAATAATGAAAAACTGTTTTTT
clone_size: -; v_call: TRBV5-5; j_call: TRBJ1-1; d_call: -; cdr3_length: 14; cdr3_aa: CASSGRLLNTEAFF; cdr3_nt: TGTGCCAGCAGCGGGAGGCTCCTGAACACTGAAGCTTTCTTT
clone_size: -; v_call: TRBV5-1; j_call: TRBJ1-2; d_call: TRBD1; cdr3_length: 15; cdr3_aa: CASSTVEGANYGYTF; cdr3_nt: TGCGCCAGCAGCACGGTAGAGGGGGCGAACTATGGCTACACCTTC
clone_size: -; v_call: TRBV10-2; j_call: TRBJ1-1; d_call: -; cdr3_length: 14; cdr3_aa: CASSITGSVGEAFF; cdr3_nt: TGCGCCAGCAGTATTACAGGGTCCGTCGGGGAAGCTTTCTTT
clone_size: once; v_call: TRBV5-4; j_call: TRBJ2-2; d_call: TRBD2; cdr3_length: 16; cdr3_aa: CASSTRLAPNTGELFF; cdr3_nt: TGTGCCAGCAGCACTCGACTAGCTCCGAACACCGGGGAGCTGTTTTTT